These T cell receptor beta chains were read from a single sample in a study of T cells after yellow fever vaccination. MiXCR was run by TCRdb on the 5' RACE reads, yielding one entry per CDR3 protein. The data show a few hundred thousand distinct CDR3 sequences, with approximately 3.8% seen just once and 15% to 20% held by the top ten. The material was PBMCs, obtained 15 days after the yellow fever booster vaccination. Receptors were obtained from a man aged 18 to 29 who received the YFV17D yellow fever vaccine. Each CDR3 is given with its conserved first and last residue. A D gene is named only where the DNA matches it firmly. Clone size is not always given. Where it is, it says once, few, many or a class for expanded clones.

D gene	V gene	J gene	clone size	CDR3 protein	CDR3 DNA
TRBD1	TRBV20-1	TRBJ2-1	many	CSAGKTGTGHNNEQFF	TGCAGTGCTGGTAAAACCGGGACAGGGCATAACAATGAGCAGTTCTTC
TRBD1	TRBV7-9	TRBJ2-2	many	CASRSGGSNTGELFF	TGTGCCAGCAGATCAGGGGGCTCGAACACCGGGGAGCTGTTTTTT
TRBD1	TRBV5-6	TRBJ1-2	many	CASSGWTGNGYTF	TGTGCCAGCAGCGGTTGGACAGGCAATGGCTACACCTTC
NA	TRBV7-6	TRBJ2-1	many	CASSLAPSATGLEQFF	TGTGCCAGCAGCTTAGCGCCTTCGGCAACGGGCCTTGAGCAGTTCTTC
NA	TRBV20-1	TRBJ2-2	many	CSAREGANTGELFF	TGCAGTGCTAGAGAGGGAGCGAACACCGGGGAGCTGTTTTTT
TRBD1	TRBV5-4	TRBJ2-3	many	CASSPPGGQWYSDTQYF	TGTGCCAGCAGCCCGCCAGGGGGTCAATGGTATTCAGATACGCAGTATTTT
NA	TRBV11-2	TRBJ2-5	many	CASRVATQETQYF	TGTGCCAGCAGAGTGGCGACCCAAGAGACCCAGTACTTC
NA	TRBV24-1	TRBJ1-2	many	CATSRGGDYGYTF	TGTGCCACCAGCCGAGGGGGGGACTATGGCTACACCTTC
NA	TRBV7-9	TRBJ1-1	NA	CASSLLGRQDTEAFF	TGTGCCAGCAGCTTACTCGGGAGACAGGACACTGAAGCTTTCTTT
NA	TRBV7-2	TRBJ2-7	many	CASSLGPYSYEQYF	TGTGCCAGCAGCTTAGGGCCGTATTCCTACGAGCAGTACTTC
NA	TRBV20-1	TRBJ1-4	many	CSARDPRVGGEKLFF	TGCAGTGCCAGAGACCCCAGGGTGGGTGGTGAAAAACTGTTTTTT
NA	TRBV7-3	TRBJ2-5	many	CASSLNTEETQYF	TGTGCCAGCAGCTTAAATACCGAAGAGACCCAGTACTTC
NA	TRBV20-1	TRBJ1-1	many	CSVGKSQLRPAFF	TGCAGTGTAGGAAAGAGCCAACTCCGGCCAGCTTTCTTT
NA	TRBV7-2	TRBJ2-5	many	CASTINGVEGETQYF	TGTGCCAGCACCATTAACGGGGTCGAGGGGGAGACCCAGTACTTC
NA	TRBV5-4	TRBJ2-3	many	CASSPEVNTDTQYF	TGTGCCAGCAGCCCCGAAGTTAACACAGATACGCAGTATTTT
NA	TRBV18	TRBJ1-5	NA	CASSPWGGSRQPQHF	TGTGCCAGCTCACCATGGGGGGGGAGCAGACAGCCCCAGCATTTT
TRBD1	TRBV5-1	TRBJ1-1	many	CASSLGDRGSAFF	TGCGCCAGCAGCTTGGGGGACAGGGGGTCAGCTTTCTTT
NA	TRBV10-3	TRBJ2-3	many	CAIRRELTTDTQYF	TGTGCCATCAGGCGGGAACTTACCACAGATACGCAGTATTTT
TRBD2	TRBV9	TRBJ2-3	many	CASSTIAGGITDTQYF	TGTGCCAGCAGCACCATAGCGGGGGGGATCACAGATACGCAGTATTTT
NA	TRBV4-3	TRBJ2-7	many	CASSQASGYTYEQYF	TGCGCCAGCAGCCAAGCCTCCGGGTACACCTACGAGCAGTACTTC
TRBD1	TRBV5-1	TRBJ1-6	many	CASSYGDRAYSALHF	TGCGCCAGCTCTTACGGGGACAGGGCGTATTCGGCCCTCCACTTT
NA	TRBV29-1	TRBJ2-3	many	CSVFAPSRDTQYF	TGCAGCGTCTTCGCCCCTAGTAGAGATACGCAGTATTTT
NA	TRBV10-2	TRBJ2-3	many	CASGSSYRTDTQYF	TGCGCCAGCGGCTCCTCCTATAGAACAGATACGCAGTATTTT
NA	TRBV19	TRBJ2-2	few	CASTRQPNTGELFF	TGTGCCTCAACCCGGCAGCCGAACACCGGGGAGCTGTTTTTT
TRBD2	TRBV11-2	TRBJ2-3	many	CASSFQGGGYTDTQYF	TGTGCCAGCAGCTTTCAAGGCGGGGGGTACACAGATACGCAGTATTTT
TRBD2	TRBV7-2	TRBJ2-1	many	CASSSAGGSYNEQFF	TGTGCCAGCAGCTCAGCGGGGGGGTCCTACAATGAGCAGTTCTTC
NA	TRBV10-2	TRBJ1-2	many	CASSWDPEGVYGYTF	TGCGCCAGCAGTTGGGACCCGGAGGGAGTCTATGGCTACACCTTC
NA	TRBV7-2	TRBJ1-4	many	CASSLTIGGSEKLFF	TGTGCCAGCAGCCTGACTATAGGGGGGAGTGAAAAACTGTTTTTT
TRBD1	TRBV7-2	TRBJ1-5	many	CASRKETGGNQPQHF	TGTGCCAGCAGAAAAGAGACAGGGGGCAATCAGCCCCAGCATTTT
TRBD1	TRBV7-9	TRBJ1-2	many	CASSRTGYTYGYTF	TGTGCCAGCAGCCGGACAGGGTACACCTATGGCTACACCTTC
TRBD2	TRBV7-2	TRBJ2-1	many	CASSLAGLAYNEQFF	TGTGCCAGCAGCTTAGCCGGACTAGCCTACAATGAGCAGTTCTTC
TRBD1	TRBV29-1	TRBJ1-2	many	CSVMDRAIYGYTF	TGCAGCGTTATGGACAGGGCGATCTATGGCTACACCTTC
NA	TRBV19	TRBJ2-5	many	CASTPLAGQETQYF	TGTGCCAGTACCCCCTTGGCGGGGCAAGAGACCCAGTACTTC
TRBD1	TRBV18	TRBJ1-1	many	CASSRTGTGENTEAFF	TGTGCCAGCTCACGTACCGGGACAGGGGAAAACACTGAAGCTTTCTTT
NA	TRBV4-2	TRBJ1-6	many	CASTQPSSGSPLHF	TGTGCCAGCACACAACCCTCTTCGGGTTCACCCCTCCACTTT
NA	TRBV7-8	TRBJ2-5	many	CASGRGRLEETQYF	TGTGCCAGCGGTCGGGGTCGTCTGGAAGAGACCCAGTACTTC
TRBD2	TRBV5-1	TRBJ2-4	many	CASSLFSSGAVNIQYF	TGCGCCAGCAGCTTATTTTCTAGCGGGGCCGTAAACATTCAGTACTTC
TRBD2	TRBV5-5	TRBJ2-5	many	CASSQGLAVGETQYF	TGTGCCAGCAGCCAGGGACTAGCGGTAGGAGAGACCCAGTACTTC
NA	TRBV7-8	TRBJ1-1	many	CASSRQGTTEAFF	TGTGCCAGCAGCCGACAAGGAACAACTGAAGCTTTCTTT
NA	TRBV6-5	TRBJ2-3	many	CASSYGSTIITDTQYF	TGTGCCAGCAGTTACGGCTCCACAATTATCACAGATACGCAGTATTTT
TRBD1	TRBV20-1	TRBJ2-3	many	CSAIGTGETTDTQYF	TGCAGTGCTATAGGGACAGGGGAGACCACAGATACGCAGTATTTT
NA	TRBV24-1	TRBJ2-1	many	CATRDLDNEQFF	TGTGCCACCCGGGACCTCGACAATGAGCAGTTCTTC
TRBD1	TRBV20-1	TRBJ1-2	many	CSAPRDRGFAIGYTF	TGCAGTGCTCCGCGGGACAGGGGGTTTGCAATTGGCTACACCTTC
NA	TRBV7-2	TRBJ2-3	many	CASSLAGRKDDTQYF	TGTGCCAGCAGCTTAGCTGGGCGAAAAGACGATACGCAGTATTTT
NA	TRBV10-3	TRBJ2-5	many	CAISEGGGFGETQYF	TGTGCCATCAGTGAAGGTGGGGGATTCGGAGAGACCCAGTACTTC
NA	TRBV27	TRBJ2-3	many	CASSLGWPDTQYF	TGTGCCAGCAGCTTAGGGTGGCCAGATACGCAGTATTTT
TRBD1	TRBV7-6	TRBJ2-3	NA	CASSMLTGGDTQYF	TGTGCCAGCAGCATGCTAACAGGGGGGGATACGCAGTATTTT
NA	TRBV2	TRBJ1-1	many	CASRAPGDNTEAFF	TGTGCCAGCAGGGCTCCAGGAGACAACACTGAAGCTTTCTTT
NA	TRBV3-1	TRBJ1-3	many	CASRPDRNTIYF	TGTGCCAGCAGACCTGATAGAAACACCATATATTTT
NA	TRBV5-1	TRBJ2-1	many	CASSSPQENRIEQFF	TGCGCCAGCAGCTCGCCACAGGAGAATCGTATTGAGCAGTTCTTC
NA	TRBV12-3/TRBV12-4	TRBJ2-7	many	CASSLNPGSYEQYF	TGTGCCAGCAGTTTAAATCCGGGCTCCTACGAGCAGTACTTC
TRBD1	TRBV2	TRBJ1-4	many	CASSEFGQAKEKLFF	TGTGCCAGCAGTGAGTTTGGACAGGCGAAGGAAAAACTGTTTTTT
TRBD2	TRBV6-2/TRBV6-3	TRBJ2-5	once	CASSQPSGEETQYF	TGTGCCAGCAGCCAACCTAGCGGAGAAGAGACCCAGTACTTC
NA	TRBV12-3/TRBV12-4	TRBJ2-7	many	CASRIGGSYEQYF	TGTGCCAGCAGAATCGGGGGCAGCTACGAGCAGTACTTC
NA	TRBV5-1	TRBJ2-3	many	CASSSRAGTDTQYF	TGCGCCAGCAGCTCTCGGGCAGGAACAGATACGCAGTATTTT
NA	TRBV29-1	TRBJ2-2	many	CSAWGGGELFF	TGCAGCGCCTGGGGAGGCGGGGAGCTGTTTTTT
NA	TRBV11-2	TRBJ1-1	many	CASNDRLGTEAFF	TGTGCCAGCAACGACCGATTAGGCACTGAAGCTTTCTTT
NA	TRBV5-1	TRBJ2-2	many	CASSLEYQGPGELFF	TGCGCCAGCAGCTTGGAGTACCAGGGTCCCGGGGAGCTGTTTTTT